This TCR beta chain appears in the sequencing data of a study of identical twins. Germline loops: CDR1 SNHLY, CDR2 FYNNEI. V was pared by 7 bases and J by 3 bases, with 10 bases of the junction left unmatched. This CDR3 is built from 15 residues. TCRdb reprocessed the 5' RACE reads via MiXCR and lists one record per CDR3 protein. The repertoire holds about 220,000 distinct CDR3 sequences, under 10% seen once, with less than 2.5% in the top ten. This same sample was also taken into another study, of yellow fever vaccine responses in identical twins.

This sequence was found in a woman under 30 in good health. V usage is TRBV2 and J usage is TRBJ1-1, with 8 bases lining up with TRBD1. Sequencing was carried out using memory (CD45RO+) T cells sorted from blood. CDR3 protein: CASTADRVSDTEAFF. The DNA of the CDR3 is TGTGCCAGCACTGCGGACAGGGTGAGTGACACTGAAGCTTTCTTT.